A single sample is the source of the 30 T cell receptor beta chains below, sequenced in a study of T cells in Graves' hyperthyroidism and ophthalmopathy. Researchers amplified the TCR beta CDR3 regions from RNA transcripts. The TCR CDR3 was amplified in a first-round RT-PCR using the HTBI primer set. TCRdb fed the multiplex PCR reads into MiXCR, producing one record per CDR3 protein. The sample yields roughly 180,000 distinct CDR3 sequences, 15% to 20% seen once. The material sequenced was blood. These TCRs come from a woman in her fifties or sixties with Graves' hyperthyroidism.

At least ten counts were recorded for this clonotype. The V call is TRBV20-1, the J call TRBJ2-2, with a weak D call TRBD1 (6 bases). There are 14 residues in the CDR3. CDR1 is DFQATT, CDR2 SNEGSKA, per germline (reference sequence). Trimming removed 1 base at V and 6 bases at J, with 12 bases between. CDR3 protein: CSARGTARAGELFF. CDR3 DNA sequence: TGCAGTGCTAGAGGGACAGCTCGGGCCGGGGAGCTGTTTTTT.

This clonotype has a count of ten or more. V gene TRBV2 combines with J gene TRBJ1-3; no reliable D call. Trimming pared 6 bases from V and 0 bases from J, leaving 9 bases between. Germline CDR1 is SNHLY and CDR2 is FYNNEI. This CDR3 has 14 residues. The CDR3 region has the DNA TGTGCCAGCAGAGAGAGAGGCTCTGGAAACACCATATATTTT. This translates into CASRERGSGNTIYF.

This clonotype was counted ten times or more. The chain's CDR3 is CASSQDGQVNEKLFF. CDR3 nucleotide sequence: TGCGCCAGCAGCCAAGATGGGCAGGTCAATGAAAAACTGTTTTTT. This chain joins TRBV4-1 and TRBJ1-4; D call uncertain. The length of the CDR3 is 15 residues. Trimming removed 0 bases from V and 5 bases from J, with 10 bases in between. Germline CDR1 is MGHRA and CDR2 is YSYEKL.

This clonotype was seen many times. The chain carries TRBV28 and TRBJ1-1; 8 bases agree with TRBD1. Unmatched junction bases numbered 1, after V lost 7 bases and J lost 0 bases. Germline CDR1 MDHEN, CDR2 SYDVKM. The CDR3 is made up of 13 amino acids. The CDR3 nucleotides read TGTGCCAGCATGACAGGGGTGAACACTGAAGCTTTCTTT. Translating it yields CASMTGVNTEAFF.

This clonotype was counted ten times or more. This chain links TRBV7-8 with TRBJ1-1, with D uncertain. V was shortened by 1 base and J by 3 bases, with 9 bases between the two germline ends. The CDR3 has 14 residues. Germline CDR1 is SGHVS and CDR2 is FQNEAQ. The CDR3 sequence: CASSLEADYTEAFF. Written as DNA, the CDR3 is TGTGCCAGCAGCTTAGAGGCGGATTACACTGAAGCTTTCTTT.

The sample holds many counts of this clonotype. The chain uses TRBV28 and TRBJ1-2, with TRBD1 identical over 10 bases. Germline CDR1 is MDHEN and CDR2 is SYDVKM. This CDR3 spans 16 amino acids. Trimming took 5 bases from V and 8 from J; bases not matched to a gene: 14. The CDR3 sequence is CASSAPPGQGTGGYTF. CDR3 coding DNA: TGTGCCAGCAGTGCTCCGCCGGGACAGGGGACGGGGGGCTACACCTTC.

This clonotype was picked up a small number of times. The germline gene is not matched at one end of the junction; a read error may be the cause. The chain is built from TRBV7-3 and TRBJ2-2; D is unresolved. CDR1 and CDR2 from the germline V gene are SGHTA and FQGTGA. This CDR3 comprises 15 residues. The CDR3 reads CVSSLLAVTTGELFF. CDR3 nucleotides: TGTGTCAGCAGCTTACTGGCAGTTACTACCGGGGAGCTGTTTTTT.

This clonotype was seen ten or more times. The chain couples TRBV5-1 to TRBJ2-2; D not certain. V gave up 4 bases and J gave up 0 bases, with 7 bases separating them. CDR3 size: 14 residues. The germline V gene encodes CDR1 SGHRS and CDR2 YFSETQ. CDR3 in amino acids: CASSLTTNTGELFF. The CDR3 DNA sequence: TGCGCCAGCAGCCTTACAACGAACACCGGGGAGCTGTTTTTT.

A note on this clonotype: A much larger clone differs from this one at a single base, so this may be a read error. The genes are TRBV12-3 or TRBV12-4 and TRBJ1-1, with a weak D call TRBD1 (5 bases). This CDR3 is built from 12 residues. V shed 6 bases and J shed 10 bases, with 15 bases lying between them. The DNA for the CDR3 is TGTGCCAGCAGGCCAGGGATGGCGGGAGCTTTCTTT. Its protein product is CASRPGMAGAFF.

There are many counts of this clonotype. The chain carries TRBV7-2 and TRBJ2-7; 13 bases agree with TRBD2. V gave up 5 bases and J gave up 5 bases; unmatched junction bases: 6. The germline gives CDR1 SGHTA, CDR2 FQGNSA. The length of the CDR3 is 15 residues. CDR3 in amino acids: CASSPRTSGGDEQYF. The CDR3, as DNA: TGTGCCAGCAGCCCCCGTACTAGCGGGGGGGACGAGCAGTACTTC.

This clonotype was counted ten times or more. The V gene is TRBV28, the J gene TRBJ1-4, with a weak D call TRBD1 (5 bases). The CDR3 is made up of 14 amino acids. V lost 3 bases and J lost 7, with 12 bases in between. CDR1 MDHEN and CDR2 SYDVKM come from the germline V gene. This CDR3 is CASSFYRTSEKLFF. In DNA, the CDR3 is TGTGCCAGCAGTTTTTACAGGACCAGTGAAAAACTGTTTTTT.

The table lists this clonotype with many counts. CDR3: CASSSQRGWEQYF. The CDR3 DNA reads TGTGCCAGCAGCTCCCAGCGGGGTTGGGAGCAGTACTTC. V gene TRBV11-2 combines with J gene TRBJ2-7, with 7 bases identical to TRBD2. This CDR3 is built from 13 residues. Germline values: CDR1 SGHAT, CDR2 FQNNGV. The V gene end was trimmed by 4 bases and the J gene end by 7 bases; junction bases not matched to a gene: 7.

V gene TRBV20-1 combines with J gene TRBJ1-6, with D perhaps matching TRBD1 (5 bases). Trimming removed 4 bases from V and 1 base from J, with 17 bases in between. Germline assignment: CDR1 DFQATT and CDR2 SNEGSKA (reference sequence). This CDR3 has 17 amino acids. CDR3 amino acids: CSAKREGLTSYNSPLHF. In nucleotides, the CDR3 is TGCAGTGCTAAGCGGGAGGGGTTGACTTCCTATAATTCACCCCTCCACTTT.

The table lists this clonotype with many counts. This chain connects TRBV12-3 or TRBV12-4 to TRBJ2-1; 8 positions agree with TRBD1. The length of the CDR3 is 15 residues. V dropped 2 bases and J dropped 8; count of bases not matched to a gene: 8. This chain's CDR3 is CASSLSGTGAHEQFF. The DNA of the CDR3 is TGTGCCAGCAGTTTATCCGGGACAGGTGCTCATGAGCAGTTCTTC.

The sample holds many counts of this clonotype. The rearrangement uses TRBV3-1 and TRBJ2-3, with D possibly matching TRBD1 (6 bases). Trimming removed 1 base at V and 3 bases at J, with 11 bases between. Germline V gene lookup returns CDR1 LGHDT and CDR2 YNNKEL (reference sequence). The CDR3 runs to 15 residues. The CDR3 nucleotides are TGTGCCAGCAGCCAAGTGTGGCAGGGGACAGATACGCAGTATTTT. Translated, it gives CASSQVWQGTDTQYF.

This chain connects TRBV9 to TRBJ2-7, with D perhaps being TRBD1 or TRBD2 (6 bases each). The CDR3 has 13 residues. Looked up from germline, CDR1 is SGDLS and CDR2 is YYNGEE. V was cut by 0 bases and J by 6 bases, with 10 bases left in between. This chain's CDR3 is CASSVGGASEQYF. The DNA of the CDR3 is TGTGCCAGCAGCGTAGGGGGGGCTAGCGAGCAGTACTTC. The full variable domain, completed using reference TRBV9 and TRBJ2-7, is DSGVTQTPKHLITATGQRVTLRCSPRSGDLSVYWYQQSLDQGLQFLIQYYNGEERAKGNILERFSAQQFPDLHSELNLSSLELGDSALYFCASSVGGASEQYFGPGTRLTVT.

This chain links TRBV4-1 with TRBJ1-2; tentative D call: TRBD1 (5 bases). The CDR3 consists of 15 residues. Germline values: CDR1 MGHRA, CDR2 YSYEKL. V lost 3 bases and J 7 bases, leaving 18 bases between the germline ends. The CDR3 is CASSHPLRGSAGYTF. The CDR3 DNA is TGCGCCAGCAGCCATCCCTTGCGGGGGTCCGCTGGCTACACCTTC.

This clonotype was counted many times. The chain uses TRBV27 and TRBJ1-1; 7 bases fit TRBD1. This CDR3 region has 14 residues. CDR1 and CDR2 (germline): MNHEY, SMNVEV (reference sequence). V shed 5 bases, J shed 5 bases, and the junction held 8 bases outside the gene matches. The CDR3 loop is CASSSTNRGTEAFF. CDR3 bases: TGTGCCAGCAGTAGTACTAACAGGGGTACTGAAGCTTTCTTT.

Points on this clonotype: This may come from a read error, since a much larger clone is one base off. V gene TRBV7-9 combines with J gene TRBJ1-2; no firm D call. Germline lookup yields CDR1 SEHNR and CDR2 FQNEAQ (reference sequence). The CDR3 sequence is 16 residues long. The germline V and J ends were trimmed by 5 bases and 6 bases, with 22 bases remaining between them. CDR3: CASSQARATSADGYTF. CDR3 coding DNA: TGTGCCAGCAGCCAAGCTAGGGCGACGTCTGCGGATGGCTACACCTTC.

This clonotype was counted ten times or more. The chain recombines TRBV2 with TRBJ2-2, with TRBD1 identical over 8 bases. The trim removed 4 bases at V and 5 bases at J, leaving 15 bases unmatched. The CDR3 is 18 residues long. Per the germline V gene, CDR1 is SNHLY and CDR2 is FYNNEI. The CDR3 DNA follows: TGTGCCAGCAGTGTAGACTATCGACAGGGGCCCAGGACCGGGGAGCTGTTTTTT. Its translation: CASSVDYRQGPRTGELFF.

The rearrangement links TRBV11-3 to TRBJ1-5, with D maybe TRBD1 (5 bases). This CDR3 has 18 amino acids. In germline, CDR1 is SGHNT, CDR2 YENEEA. Trimming removed 0 bases from V and 0 bases from J, with 15 bases in between. The CDR3 is CASSLDRYQGYSNQPQHF. The CDR3 DNA reads as TGTGCCAGCAGCTTAGATAGATACCAGGGTTATAGCAATCAGCCCCAGCATTTT.

This clonotype was counted ten times or more. The rearrangement joins TRBV4-1 to TRBJ2-5; 8 bases map to TRBD2. After removal of 0 bases from V and 5 bases from J, the junction contained 17 bases not matched to a gene. The V gene's germline CDR1 is MGHRA and CDR2 YSYEKL. CDR3 length equals 19 residues. The CDR3 DNA reads TGCGCCAGCAGCCAAGACCCCGGGAGACTAGCGAGAAAGTGGGAGACCCAGTACTTC. Translated: CASSQDPGRLARKWETQYF.

This chain joins TRBV4-2 and TRBJ2-2; TRBD2 agrees at 7 bases. From germline, CDR1 is LGHNA and CDR2 YNFKEQ. The CDR3 is 17 amino acids. J was trimmed by 7 bases and V by 1 base; bases with no gene match: 12. In DNA form, the CDR3 reads TGTGCCAGCAGCCAAGTCGGGCTAGCGGCCCAAAGCGGGGAGCTGTTTTTT. It translates to CASSQVGLAAQSGELFF.

In this sample, this clonotype turned up many times. CDR3 in amino acids: CASSQVGGQSYYGYTF. For the CDR3, the DNA is TGTGCCAGCAGCCAAGTCGGCGGACAGAGCTACTATGGCTACACCTTC. V usage is TRBV3-1 and J usage is TRBJ1-2; possible D gene TRBD1, 6 bases. The CDR3 runs to 16 residues. The germline V and J ends were trimmed by 1 base and 3 bases, with 15 bases remaining between them. Germline-derived CDR1 and CDR2 are LGHDT and YNNKEL (reference sequence).

This clonotype occurred many times. The genes are TRBV3-1 and TRBJ1-5; D might be TRBD1 (5 bases). The CDR3 length is 14 residues. The V end was cut by 4 bases, the J end by 7 bases, with 14 bases between. Looked up from germline, CDR1 is LGHDT and CDR2 is YNNKEL (reference sequence). This CDR3 is CASSPRQTRQPQHF. DNA of the CDR3: TGTGCCAGCAGCCCCCGACAGACAAGACAGCCCCAGCATTTT.

This clonotype came up once. The rearrangement joins TRBV18 to TRBJ1-2; D is ambiguous. The CDR3 length is 13 residues. Trimming stripped 3 bases from V and 10 bases from J, with 15 bases between. Germline V CDR1 and CDR2: KGHSH, LQKENI. The CDR3 region has the DNA TGTGCCAGCTCACCGATCGAGTCGAAGGACTACACCTTC. It codes for CASSPIESKDYTF.

This clonotype was observed many times. The chain employs TRBV5-1 and TRBJ1-6; D not certain. Germline CDR1 reads SGHRS; CDR2 reads YFSETQ. The CDR3 is 15 amino acids. Trimming took 1 base from V and 5 from J, leaving 10 bases between them. The CDR3 region is CASSLRGSDNSPLHF. The CDR3 DNA reads TGCGCCAGCAGCTTGAGAGGGTCGGATAATTCACCCCTCCACTTT.

This clonotype was counted at least ten times. This chain joins TRBV5-1 and TRBJ2-7, with TRBD1 as a possible D gene (6 bases). The CDR3 sequence is 15 residues long. Germline CDR1 SGHRS, CDR2 YFSETQ. Trimming removed 4 bases from V and 0 bases from J, with 14 bases in between. The CDR3 spells CASSDDRWSSYEQYF. The CDR3 nucleotides are TGCGCCAGCAGCGACGACAGGTGGAGCTCCTACGAGCAGTACTTC.

This clonotype was recorded at least ten times. CDR3 amino acids: CASSYSSSGANVLTF. The CDR3 bases are TGTGCCAGCAGTTACAGTAGCTCTGGGGCCAACGTCCTGACTTTC. The chain uses TRBV6-2 or TRBV6-3 and TRBJ2-6; D is unclear. The CDR3 consists of 15 residues. The V gene's germline CDR1 is MNHEY and CDR2 SVGEGT. V was pared by 2 bases and J by 0 bases, with 5 bases between.

This clonotype was counted ten times or more. This sequence joins TRBV6-2 or TRBV6-3 and TRBJ2-1, with TRBD2 matching 13 bases. Germline assignment: CDR1 MNHEY and CDR2 SVGEGT. The V segment lost 6 bases and the J segment 0 bases; nucleotides outside the gene matches: 11. The CDR3 consists of 19 residues. The DNA for the CDR3 is TGTGCCAGCAGCCAAACGGGACTAGCGGGGCTTGTCTCCTACAATGAGCAGTTCTTC. This translates into CASSQTGLAGLVSYNEQFF.